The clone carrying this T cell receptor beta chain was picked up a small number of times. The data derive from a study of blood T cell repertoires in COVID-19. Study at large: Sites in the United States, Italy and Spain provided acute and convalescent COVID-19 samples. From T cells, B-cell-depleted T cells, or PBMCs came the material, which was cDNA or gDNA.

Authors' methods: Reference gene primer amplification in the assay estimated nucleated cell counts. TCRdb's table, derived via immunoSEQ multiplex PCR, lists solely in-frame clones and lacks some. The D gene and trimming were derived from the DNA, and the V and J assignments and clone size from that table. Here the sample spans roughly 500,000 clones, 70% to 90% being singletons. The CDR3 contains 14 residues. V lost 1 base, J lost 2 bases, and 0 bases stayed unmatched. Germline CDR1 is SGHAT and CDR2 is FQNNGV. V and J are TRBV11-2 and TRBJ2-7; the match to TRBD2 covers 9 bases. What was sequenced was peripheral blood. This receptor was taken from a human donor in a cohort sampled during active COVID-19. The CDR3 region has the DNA TGTGCCAGCAGCTTAGGCGGGAGGGCCTACGAGCAGTACTTC. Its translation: CASSLGGRAYEQYF.